The sequence of this T cell receptor (beta chain) was determined in a study of cytomegalovirus exposure and HLA in healthy donors. Looking at the study overall: Early released data comprised 80 million to 100 million unique TCRs from HLA-typed donors. Points from the study as a whole: After further analysis at a later stage, 16,951 TCR beta sequences were associated with HLA alleles at 0.05 false discovery rate. The study labeled around 160 TCR beta chains cytomegalovirus-associated. Researchers left out some V segments, among them TRBV6-2 and TRBV6-3, as indistinguishable.

In the PCR, 60 Vbeta and 13 Jbeta primers were used. The protocol was immunoSEQ multiplex PCR, while the TCRdb copy is restricted to in-frame clones and leaves out a portion. The sample has about 110,000 clones; 81% are singletons. Of note for this clone: The antigen remains unidentified.

V lost 7 bases, J lost 6 bases, and 21 bases lay in between. This CDR3 region has 16 residues. The germline V gene has CDR1 LNHDA and CDR2 SQIVND (reference sequence). The sample consisted of PBMCs. This sequence was found in a woman aged 25 to 39 in good health and CMV-seronegative. The J gene is TRBJ2-2, the V gene TRBV19; possibly TRBD2 for D (6 bases). CDR3 nucleotide sequence: TGTGCCAGTACGTCTCCGGGAGAGGGGATGGCCGGGGAGCTGTTTTTT. It translates to CASTSPGEGMAGELFF.